These T cell receptor beta chains were read from a single sample in a study of T cell repertoires in aging, cancer and after chemotherapy. MiXCR, run by TCRdb on the multiplex PCR reads, gives a single entry per CDR3 protein. The sample lists about 2,600 distinct CDR3 sequences, approximately 58% occurring once. The material sequenced was blood. The receptors stem from a human donor with a solid tumor. Each CDR3 is given with its conserved first and last residue. The D gene is left open where the match is weak. Clone sizes are given selectively: once, few, many, or a class where the clone is expanded.

J gene,clone size,V gene,D gene,CDR3 protein,CDR3 DNA
TRBJ2-5,NA,TRBV7-3,NA,CASSFNGMFGETQYF,TGTGCCAGCAGCTTTAACGGGATGTTTGGAGAGACCCAGTACTTC
TRBJ2-7,NA,TRBV19,TRBD1,CASSIGTGEAYEQYF,TGTGCCAGTAGTATAGGCACAGGGGAAGCCTACGAGCAGTACTTC
TRBJ2-2,NA,TRBV7-2,NA,CASSLVAAGELFF,TGTGCCAGCAGCTTAGTGGCCGCCGGGGAGCTGTTTTTT
TRBJ1-2,few,TRBV19,NA,CASSGQRFYGYTF,TGTGCCAGTAGTGGACAGAGATTCTATGGCTACACCTTC
TRBJ2-2,NA,TRBV4-3,NA,CASSQVDTYTGELFF,TGTGCCAGCAGCCAAGTTGACACCTACACCGGGGAGCTGTTTTTT
TRBJ1-2,NA,TRBV6-5,NA,CASSYSPGLQSGYGYTF,TGTGCCAGCAGTTACTCGCCGGGACTCCAGTCGGGCTATGGCTACACCTTC
TRBJ1-3,NA,TRBV7-2,NA,CASSPQGNTIYF,TGTGCCAGCAGCCCCCAGGGAAACACCATATATTTT
TRBJ1-3,NA,TRBV10-3,NA,CAISEDGGNTIYF,TGTGCCATCAGTGAGGACGGTGGAAACACCATATATTTT
TRBJ2-1,NA,TRBV7-9,NA,CASSLPPSINEQFF,TGTGCCAGCAGCTTACCGCCGAGCATCAATGAGCAGTTCTTC
TRBJ2-7,NA,TRBV6-5,NA,CASRTGLREVYEQYF,TGTGCCAGCAGGACGGGGCTAAGGGAGGTTTACGAGCAGTACTTC
TRBJ2-3,NA,TRBV6-5,NA,CASTLVGTDTQYF,TGTGCCAGCACCTTAGTGGGGACAGATACGCAGTATTTT
TRBJ2-3,NA,TRBV5-1,NA,CASSLGGLADTDTQYF,TGCGCCAGCAGCTTGGGGGGGCTAGCGGACACAGATACGCAGTATTTT
TRBJ1-1,NA,TRBV29-1,NA,CSCKLLKGSDTEAFF,TGCAGCTGCAAACTACTAAAGGGGAGTGACACTGAAGCTTTCTTT
TRBJ2-7,NA,TRBV5-6,NA,CASSFTSQGRKLYEQYF,TGTGCCAGCAGCTTCACATCCCAGGGGCGAAAGCTTTACGAGCAGTACTTC
TRBJ2-7,NA,TRBV27,NA,CASSDYYEQYF,TGTGCCAGCAGCGACTACTACGAGCAGTACTTC
TRBJ1-4,NA,TRBV12-3/TRBV12-4,TRBD1,CASSFGQGDEKLFF,TGTGCCAGCAGCTTCGGACAGGGAGACGAAAAACTGTTTTTT
TRBJ2-7,NA,TRBV4-3,TRBD2,CASSQMGGKEQYF,TGCGCCAGCAGCCAGATGGGGGGGAAGGAGCAGTACTTC
TRBJ1-1,NA,TRBV19,NA,CASSLSSSGVFF,TGTGCCAGTAGTCTGAGTTCTTCGGGTGTTTTCTTT
TRBJ2-2,NA,TRBV7-2,NA,CASSFRQRGASTGELFF,TGTGCCAGCAGCTTTCGACAGCGAGGGGCTAGCACCGGGGAGCTGTTTTTT
TRBJ2-1,once,TRBV10-1,TRBD2,CASSLTSGSYEQFF,TGCGCCAGCAGCCTGACTAGCGGGAGTTATGAGCAGTTCTTC
TRBJ1-1,once,TRBV6-2/TRBV6-3,NA,CASSHGTEAFF,TGTGCCAGCAGCCATGGCACTGAAGCTTTCTTT
TRBJ2-7,large,TRBV29-1,TRBD1,CSVPGTDLYEQYF,TGCAGCGTCCCCGGGACAGACCTCTACGAGCAGTACTTC
TRBJ2-2,NA,TRBV12-3/TRBV12-4,NA,CASVKNRPGELFF,TGTGCCAGCGTCAAGAATCGCCCCGGGGAGCTGTTTTTT
TRBJ2-7,NA,TRBV6-1,TRBD2,CASVSHSGLADPRKYF,TGTGCCAGCGTGTCACACAGCGGACTAGCGGACCCTCGCAAGTACTTC
TRBJ1-6,NA,TRBV30,TRBD1,CDAGTGYNSRLHF,TGTGACGCAGGGACAGGGTATAATTCACGCCTCCACTTT
TRBJ2-7,NA,TRBV30,NA,CAWRVSDPYEQYF,TGTGCCTGGAGAGTCAGCGATCCCTACGAGCAGTACTTC
TRBJ2-5,NA,TRBV13,NA,CASSLGRGQETQYF,TGTGCCAGCAGCTTAGGCCGGGGTCAAGAGACCCAGTACTTC
TRBJ2-7,NA,TRBV18,NA,CASSPSVRTNEQYF,TGTGCCAGCTCACCATCGGTCAGGACCAACGAGCAGTACTTC
TRBJ1-1,few,TRBV6-4,NA,CASSDSMGGGTEAFF,TGTGCCAGCAGTGACTCGATGGGAGGGGGCACTGAAGCTTTCTTT
TRBJ2-5,NA,TRBV20-1,TRBD1,CSASEPGQGETQYF,TGCAGTGCTAGCGAACCGGGACAGGGGGAGACCCAGTACTTC
TRBJ2-7,NA,TRBV7-9,TRBD1,CASSNRQGPYEQYF,TGTGCCAGCAGCAACAGACAGGGGCCCTACGAGCAGTACTTC
TRBJ1-1,few,TRBV6-5,NA,CASSFAGTAFF,TGTGCCAGCAGTTTCGCAGGGACAGCTTTCTTT
TRBJ1-6,NA,TRBV6-5,NA,CASSFPNSPLHF,TGTGCCAGCAGTTTCCCTAATTCACCCCTCCACTTT
TRBJ2-2,few,TRBV7-2,NA,CASSLGLFSTELFF,TGTGCCAGCAGCTTAGGCCTCTTCTCTACGGAGCTGTTTTTT
TRBJ2-1,NA,TRBV5-1,NA,CASNRPPYNEQFF,TGTGCCAGCAACCGGCCGCCTTACAATGAGCAGTTCTTC
TRBJ1-6,NA,TRBV7-6,NA,CASSLGGINSPLHF,TGTGCCAGCAGCTTGGGGGGGATTAATTCACCCCTCCACTTT
TRBJ2-6,few,TRBV20-1,NA,CSASERAGANVLTF,TGCAGTGCTAGTGAAAGGGCTGGGGCCAACGTCCTGACTTTC
TRBJ1-1,NA,TRBV28,TRBD1,CASSPYTWTGSHTEAFF,TGTGCCAGCAGTCCCTATACCTGGACAGGGTCACACACTGAAGCTTTCTTT
TRBJ2-2,NA,TRBV18,NA,CASSLRTGELFF,TGTGCCAGCTCGTTGAGGACCGGGGAGCTGTTTTTT
TRBJ2-3,few,TRBV18,NA,CASSPFGADTQYF,TGTGCCAGCTCACCATTCGGGGCGGATACGCAGTATTTT
TRBJ2-7,NA,TRBV7-6,TRBD2,CASSLGGGEPYEQYF,TGTGCCAGCAGCTTAGGGGGGGGTGAACCCTACGAGCAGTACTTC
TRBJ2-3,NA,TRBV4-2,NA,CASSQSGYFTDTQYF,TGTGCCAGCAGCCAATCAGGGTACTTTACAGATACGCAGTATTTT
TRBJ1-1,NA,TRBV12-3/TRBV12-4,NA,CASSFNLATEAFF,TGTGCCAGCAGTTTCAACCTAGCCACTGAAGCTTTCTTT
TRBJ2-1,NA,TRBV7-9,TRBD1,CASSWRGTVNNEQFF,TGTGCCAGCAGCTGGCGAGGGACAGTTAACAATGAGCAGTTCTTC
TRBJ2-1,NA,TRBV6-5,TRBD1,CASQDRGTYNEQFF,TGTGCCAGCCAGGACAGGGGGACCTACAATGAGCAGTTCTTC
TRBJ1-1,NA,TRBV19,TRBD1,CASSPAGTGGPLNTEAFF,TGTGCCAGTAGTCCGGCAGGGACAGGGGGCCCCCTGAACACTGAAGCTTTCTTT
TRBJ2-3,once,TRBV12-3/TRBV12-4,TRBD1,CASSGTGAPDTQYF,TGTGCCAGCAGTGGGACAGGGGCACCAGATACGCAGTATTTT
TRBJ2-3,NA,TRBV7-2,TRBD1,CASSLSTGRTTDTQYF,TGTGCCAGCAGCTTATCGACAGGGCGAACCACAGATACGCAGTATTTT